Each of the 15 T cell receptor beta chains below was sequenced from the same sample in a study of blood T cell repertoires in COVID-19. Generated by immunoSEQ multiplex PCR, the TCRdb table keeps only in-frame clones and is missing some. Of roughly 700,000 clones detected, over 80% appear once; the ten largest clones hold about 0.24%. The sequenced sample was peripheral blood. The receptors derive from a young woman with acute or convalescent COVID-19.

Here the CDR3 DNA reads TGTGCCAGCAGCCCCCGCCCGACAGTTACCCCAGGGTCGGCCTACGAGCAGTACTTC. This encodes CASSPRPTVTPGSAYEQYF. The chain couples TRBV5-5 to TRBJ2-7; maybe TRBD1 (5 bases). This CDR3 contains 19 residues. Germline lookup yields CDR1 SGHKS and CDR2 YYEKEE (reference sequence). V was pared by 4 bases and J by 2 bases, with 28 bases between.

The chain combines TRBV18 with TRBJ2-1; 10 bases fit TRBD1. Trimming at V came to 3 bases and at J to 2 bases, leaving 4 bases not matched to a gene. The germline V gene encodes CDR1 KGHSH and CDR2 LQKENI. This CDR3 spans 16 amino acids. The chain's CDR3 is CASSPGQGLPYNEQFF. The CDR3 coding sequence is TGTGCCAGCTCACCGGGACAGGGGCTTCCCTACAATGAGCAGTTCTTC. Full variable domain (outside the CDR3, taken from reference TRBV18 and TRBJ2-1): NAGVMQNPRHLVRRRGQEARLRCSPMKGHSHVYWYRQLPEEGLKFMVYLQKENIIDESGMPKERFSAEFPKEGPSILRIQQVVRGDSAAYFCASSPGQGLPYNEQFFGPGTRLTVL.

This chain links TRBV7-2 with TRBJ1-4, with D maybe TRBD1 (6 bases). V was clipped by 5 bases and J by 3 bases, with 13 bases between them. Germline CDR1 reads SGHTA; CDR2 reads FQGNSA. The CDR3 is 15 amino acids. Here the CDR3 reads CASSPQGHPNEKLFF. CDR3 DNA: TGTGCCAGCAGCCCCCAGGGACACCCTAATGAAAAACTGTTTTTT. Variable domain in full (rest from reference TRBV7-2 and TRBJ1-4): GAGVSQSPSNKVTEKGKDVELRCDPISGHTALYWYRQSLGQGLEFLIYFQGNSAPDKSGLPSDRFSAERTGGSVSTLTIQRTQQEDSAVYLCASSPQGHPNEKLFFGSGTQLSVL.

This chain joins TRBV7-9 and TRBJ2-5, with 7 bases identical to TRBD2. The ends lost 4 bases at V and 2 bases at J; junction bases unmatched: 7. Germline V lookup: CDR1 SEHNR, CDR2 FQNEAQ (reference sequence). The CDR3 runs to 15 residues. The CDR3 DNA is TGTGCCAGCAGCTCCGGGGTGGGACTACAAGAGACCCAGTACTTC. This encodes CASSSGVGLQETQYF. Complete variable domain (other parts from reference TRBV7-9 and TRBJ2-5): DTGVSQNPRHKITKRGQNVTFRCDPISEHNRLYWYRQTLGQGPEFLTYFQNEAQLEKSRLLSDRFSAERPKGSFSTLEIQRTEQGDSAMYLCASSSGVGLQETQYFGPGTRLLVL.

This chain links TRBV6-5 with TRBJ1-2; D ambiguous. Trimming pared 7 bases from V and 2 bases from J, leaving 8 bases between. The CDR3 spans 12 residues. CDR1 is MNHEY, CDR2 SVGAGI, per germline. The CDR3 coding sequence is TGTGCCAGCAACGGAGCCAACTATGGCTACACCTTC. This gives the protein CASNGANYGYTF.

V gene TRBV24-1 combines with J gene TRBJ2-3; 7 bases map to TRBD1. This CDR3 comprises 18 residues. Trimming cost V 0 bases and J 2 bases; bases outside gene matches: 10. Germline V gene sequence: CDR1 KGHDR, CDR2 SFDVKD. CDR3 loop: CATSDLGDRGGSTDTQYF. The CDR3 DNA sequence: TGTGCCACCAGTGATTTGGGGGACCGAGGGGGCTCCACAGATACGCAGTATTTT.

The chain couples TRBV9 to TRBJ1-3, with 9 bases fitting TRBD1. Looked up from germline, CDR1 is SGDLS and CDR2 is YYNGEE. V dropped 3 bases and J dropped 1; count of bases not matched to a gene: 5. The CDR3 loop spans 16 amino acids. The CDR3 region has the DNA TGTGCCAGCAGCGAGAGGGGGACAGGGTCTGGAAACACCATATATTTT. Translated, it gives CASSERGTGSGNTIYF.

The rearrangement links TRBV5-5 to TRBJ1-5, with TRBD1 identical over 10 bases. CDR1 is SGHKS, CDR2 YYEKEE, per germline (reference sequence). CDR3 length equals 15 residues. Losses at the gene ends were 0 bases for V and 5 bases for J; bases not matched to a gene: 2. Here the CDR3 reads CASSLVDRGYQPQHF. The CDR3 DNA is TGTGCCAGCAGCTTGGTGGACAGGGGGTATCAGCCCCAGCATTTT.

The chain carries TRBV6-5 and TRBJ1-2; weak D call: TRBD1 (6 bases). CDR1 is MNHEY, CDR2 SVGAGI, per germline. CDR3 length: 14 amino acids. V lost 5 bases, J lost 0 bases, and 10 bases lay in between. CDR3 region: CASSLAGANYGYTF. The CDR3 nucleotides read TGTGCCAGCAGTCTCGCAGGGGCTAACTATGGCTACACCTTC.

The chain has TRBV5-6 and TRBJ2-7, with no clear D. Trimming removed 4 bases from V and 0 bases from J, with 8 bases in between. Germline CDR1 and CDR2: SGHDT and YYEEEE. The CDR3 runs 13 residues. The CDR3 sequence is CASSAVSSYEQYF. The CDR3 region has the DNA TGTGCCAGCAGCGCGGTCAGCTCCTACGAGCAGTACTTC.

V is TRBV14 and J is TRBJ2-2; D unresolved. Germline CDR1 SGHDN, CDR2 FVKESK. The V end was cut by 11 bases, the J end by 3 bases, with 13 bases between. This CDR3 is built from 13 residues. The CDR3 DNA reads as TGTGCCTCCGCGGTGGCGCACACCGGGGAGCTGTTTTTT. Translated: CASAVAHTGELFF.

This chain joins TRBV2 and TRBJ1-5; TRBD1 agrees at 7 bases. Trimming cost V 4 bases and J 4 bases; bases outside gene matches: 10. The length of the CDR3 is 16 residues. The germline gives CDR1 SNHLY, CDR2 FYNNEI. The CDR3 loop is CASSAPGTAYNQPQHF. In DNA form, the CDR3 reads TGTGCCAGCAGTGCACCCGGGACAGCTTATAATCAGCCCCAGCATTTT.

This CDR3 is CASSPRQGATGELFF. CDR3 bases: TGCGCCAGCAGCCCACGACAGGGGGCTACCGGGGAGCTGTTTTTT. The chain uses TRBV5-1 and TRBJ2-2, with 10 bases fitting TRBD1. The germline CDR1 and CDR2 sequences are SGHRS and YFSETQ. This CDR3 has 15 residues. Unmatched junction bases numbered 5, after V lost 4 bases and J lost 5 bases.

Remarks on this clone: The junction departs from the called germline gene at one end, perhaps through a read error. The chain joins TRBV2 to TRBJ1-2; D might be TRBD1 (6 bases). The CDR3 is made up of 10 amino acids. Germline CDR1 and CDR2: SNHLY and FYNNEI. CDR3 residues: CASSVGDTSF. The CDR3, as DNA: TGTGCCAGCAGTGTCGGGGACACTAGCTTC.

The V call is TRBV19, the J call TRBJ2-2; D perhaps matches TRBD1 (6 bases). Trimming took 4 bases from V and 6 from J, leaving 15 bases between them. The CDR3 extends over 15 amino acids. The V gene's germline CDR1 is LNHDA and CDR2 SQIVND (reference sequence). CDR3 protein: CASSRPGVRAGELFF. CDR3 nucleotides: TGTGCCAGTAGTAGGCCAGGGGTAAGAGCCGGGGAGCTGTTTTTT.